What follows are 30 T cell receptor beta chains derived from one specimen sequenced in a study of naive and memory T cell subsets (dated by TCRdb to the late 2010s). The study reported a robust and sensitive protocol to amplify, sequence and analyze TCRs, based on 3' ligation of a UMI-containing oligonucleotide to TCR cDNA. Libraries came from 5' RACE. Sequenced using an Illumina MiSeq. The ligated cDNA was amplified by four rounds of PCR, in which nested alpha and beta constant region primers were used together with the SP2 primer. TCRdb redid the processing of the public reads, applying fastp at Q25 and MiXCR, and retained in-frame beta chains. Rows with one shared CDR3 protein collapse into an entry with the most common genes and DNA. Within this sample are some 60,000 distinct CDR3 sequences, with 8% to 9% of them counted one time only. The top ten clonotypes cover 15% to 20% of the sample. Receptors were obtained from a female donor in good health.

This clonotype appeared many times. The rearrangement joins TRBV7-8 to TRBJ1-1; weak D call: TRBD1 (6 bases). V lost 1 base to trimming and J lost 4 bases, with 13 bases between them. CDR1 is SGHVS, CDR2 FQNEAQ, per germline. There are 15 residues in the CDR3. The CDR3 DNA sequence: TGTGCCAGCAGCTTAGAAAGGACAGCTCGCACTGAAGCTTTCTTT. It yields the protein CASSLERTARTEAFF.

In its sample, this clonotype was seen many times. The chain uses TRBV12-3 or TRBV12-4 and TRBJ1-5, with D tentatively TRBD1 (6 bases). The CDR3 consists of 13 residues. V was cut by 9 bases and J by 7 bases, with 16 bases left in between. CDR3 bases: TGTGCCAGTAGGAGGGGGGGCGAACAGCCCCAGCATTTT. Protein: CASRRGGEQPQHF.

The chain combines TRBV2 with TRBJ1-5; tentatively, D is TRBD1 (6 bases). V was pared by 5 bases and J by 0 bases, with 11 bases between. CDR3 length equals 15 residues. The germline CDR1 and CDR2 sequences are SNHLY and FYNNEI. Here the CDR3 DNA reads TGTGCCAGCAGTAACAGGGCTCCTAGCAATCAGCCCCAGCATTTT. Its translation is CASSNRAPSNQPQHF.

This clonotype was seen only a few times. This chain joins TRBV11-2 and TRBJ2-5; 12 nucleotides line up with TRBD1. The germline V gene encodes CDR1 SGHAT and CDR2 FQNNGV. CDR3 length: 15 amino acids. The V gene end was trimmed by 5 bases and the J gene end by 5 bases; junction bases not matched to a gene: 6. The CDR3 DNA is TGTGCCAGCAGCCTGGGACAGGGGGCGTATGAGACCCAGTACTTC. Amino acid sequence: CASSLGQGAYETQYF.

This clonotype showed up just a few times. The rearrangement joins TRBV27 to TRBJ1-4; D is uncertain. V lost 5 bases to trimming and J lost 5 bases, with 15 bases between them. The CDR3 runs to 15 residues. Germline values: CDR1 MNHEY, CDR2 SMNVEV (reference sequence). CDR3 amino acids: CASSTTGMGNEKLFF. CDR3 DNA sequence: TGTGCCAGCAGTACTACCGGCATGGGCAATGAAAAACTGTTTTTT.

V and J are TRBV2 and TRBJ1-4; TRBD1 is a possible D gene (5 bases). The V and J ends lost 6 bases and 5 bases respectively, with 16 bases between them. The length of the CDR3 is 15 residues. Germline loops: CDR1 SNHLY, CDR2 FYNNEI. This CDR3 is CASSPVRGGNEKLFF. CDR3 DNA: TGTGCCAGCAGCCCCGTAAGGGGAGGGAATGAAAAACTGTTTTTT. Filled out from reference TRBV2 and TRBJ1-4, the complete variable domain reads EPEVTQTPSHQVTQMGQEVILRCVPISNHLYFYWYRQILGQKVEFLVSFYNNEISEKSEIFDDQFSVERPDGSNFTLKIRSTKLEDSAMYFCASSPVRGGNEKLFFGSGTQLSVL.

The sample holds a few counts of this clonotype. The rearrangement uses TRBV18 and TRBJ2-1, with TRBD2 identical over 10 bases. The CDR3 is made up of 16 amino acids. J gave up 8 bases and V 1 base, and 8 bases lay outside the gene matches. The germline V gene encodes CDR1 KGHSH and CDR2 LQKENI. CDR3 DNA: TGTGCCAGCTCACCACAAGGGGGTAGCGGGAGGTATGAGCAGTTCTTC. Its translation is CASSPQGGSGRYEQFF.

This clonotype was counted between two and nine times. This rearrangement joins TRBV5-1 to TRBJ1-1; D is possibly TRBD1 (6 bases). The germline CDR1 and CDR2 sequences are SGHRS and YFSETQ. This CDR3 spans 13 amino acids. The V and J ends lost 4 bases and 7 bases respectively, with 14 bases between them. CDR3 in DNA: TGCGCCAGCAGCGGGGGACAACGTGATGAAGCTTTCTTT. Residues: CASSGGQRDEAFF.

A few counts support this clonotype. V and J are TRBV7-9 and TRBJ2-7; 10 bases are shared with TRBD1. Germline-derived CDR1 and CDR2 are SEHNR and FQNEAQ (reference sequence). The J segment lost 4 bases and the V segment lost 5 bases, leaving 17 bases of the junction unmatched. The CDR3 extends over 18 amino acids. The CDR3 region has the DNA TGTGCCAGCAGCGGCGGGGCCTTTCGGGACAGGGGATGGTACGAGCAGTACTTC. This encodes CASSGGAFRDRGWYEQYF.

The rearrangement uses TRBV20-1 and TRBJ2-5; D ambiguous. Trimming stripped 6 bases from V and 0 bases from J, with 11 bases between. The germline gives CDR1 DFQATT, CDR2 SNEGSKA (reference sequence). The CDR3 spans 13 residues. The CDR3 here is CSALPTNQETQYF. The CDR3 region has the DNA TGCAGTGCACTCCCTACCAACCAAGAGACCCAGTACTTC.

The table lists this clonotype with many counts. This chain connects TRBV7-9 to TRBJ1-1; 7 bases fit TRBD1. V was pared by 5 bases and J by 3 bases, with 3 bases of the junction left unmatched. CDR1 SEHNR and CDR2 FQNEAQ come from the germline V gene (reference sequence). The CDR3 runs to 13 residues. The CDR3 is CASSQGGDTEAFF. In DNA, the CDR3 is TGTGCCAGCAGCCAGGGGGGTGACACTGAAGCTTTCTTT. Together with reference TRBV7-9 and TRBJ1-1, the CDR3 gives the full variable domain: DTGVSQNPRHKITKRGQNVTFRCDPISEHNRLYWYRQTLGQGPEFLTYFQNEAQLEKSRLLSDRFSAERPKGSFSTLEIQRTEQGDSAMYLCASSQGGDTEAFFGQGTRLTVV.

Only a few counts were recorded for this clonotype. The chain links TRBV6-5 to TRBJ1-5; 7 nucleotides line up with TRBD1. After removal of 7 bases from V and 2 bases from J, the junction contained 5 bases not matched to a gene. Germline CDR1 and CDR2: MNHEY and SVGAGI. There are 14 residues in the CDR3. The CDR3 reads CASTRGPGNQPQHF. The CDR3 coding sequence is TGTGCCAGCACAAGGGGGCCGGGCAATCAGCCCCAGCATTTT.

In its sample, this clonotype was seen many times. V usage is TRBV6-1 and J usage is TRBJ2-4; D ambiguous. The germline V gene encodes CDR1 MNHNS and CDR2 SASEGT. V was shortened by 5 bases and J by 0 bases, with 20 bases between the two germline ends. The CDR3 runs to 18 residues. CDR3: CASSPFPAAGVAKNIQYF. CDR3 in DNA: TGTGCCAGCAGTCCTTTTCCGGCGGCAGGAGTAGCCAAAAACATTCAGTACTTC.

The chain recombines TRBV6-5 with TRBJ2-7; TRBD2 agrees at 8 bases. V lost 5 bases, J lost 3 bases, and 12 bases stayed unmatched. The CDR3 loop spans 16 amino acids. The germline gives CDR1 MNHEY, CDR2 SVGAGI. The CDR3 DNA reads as TGTGCCAGCAGTCGACTGACTAGCGTTGGCTTCTACGAGCAGTACTTC. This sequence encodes CASSRLTSVGFYEQYF.

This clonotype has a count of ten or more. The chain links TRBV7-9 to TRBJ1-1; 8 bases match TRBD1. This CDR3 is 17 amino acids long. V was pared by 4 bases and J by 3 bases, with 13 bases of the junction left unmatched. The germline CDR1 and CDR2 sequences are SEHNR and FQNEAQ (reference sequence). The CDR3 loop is CASSSPTGTGWDTEAFF. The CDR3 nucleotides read TGTGCCAGCAGCTCGCCGACCGGGACAGGTTGGGACACTGAAGCTTTCTTT.

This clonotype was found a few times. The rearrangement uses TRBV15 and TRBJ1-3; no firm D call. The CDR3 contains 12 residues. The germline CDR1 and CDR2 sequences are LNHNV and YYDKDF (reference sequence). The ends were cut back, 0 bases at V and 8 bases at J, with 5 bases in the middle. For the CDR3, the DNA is TGTGCCACCAGCAGAGATGCCTACACCATATATTTT. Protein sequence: CATSRDAYTIYF. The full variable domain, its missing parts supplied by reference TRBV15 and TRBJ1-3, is DAMVIQNPRYQVTQFGKPVTLSCSQTLNHNVMYWYQQKSSQAPKLLFHYYDKDFNNEADTPDNFQSRRPNTSFCFLDIRSPGLGDTAMYLCATSRDAYTIYFGEGSWLTVV.

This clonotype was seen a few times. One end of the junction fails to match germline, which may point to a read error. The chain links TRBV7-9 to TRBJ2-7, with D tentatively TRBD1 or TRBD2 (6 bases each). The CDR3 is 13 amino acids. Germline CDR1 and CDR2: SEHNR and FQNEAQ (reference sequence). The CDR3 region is CASNLRGQGEQYF. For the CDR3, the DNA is TGTGCCAGCAACTTACGGGGGCAAGGGGAGCAGTACTTC.

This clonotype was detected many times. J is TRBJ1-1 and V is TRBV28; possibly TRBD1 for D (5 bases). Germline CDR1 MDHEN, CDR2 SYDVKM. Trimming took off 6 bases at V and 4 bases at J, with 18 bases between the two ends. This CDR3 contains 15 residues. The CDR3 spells CASRPHLPGLTEAFF. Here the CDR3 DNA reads TGTGCCAGCAGGCCCCACTTACCAGGGCTCACTGAAGCTTTCTTT.

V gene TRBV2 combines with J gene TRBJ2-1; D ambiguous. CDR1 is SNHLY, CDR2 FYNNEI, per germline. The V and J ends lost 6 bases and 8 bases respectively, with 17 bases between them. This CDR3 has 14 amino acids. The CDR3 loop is CASRTRTAWDEQFF. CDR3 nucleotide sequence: TGTGCCAGCAGGACCCGAACAGCCTGGGATGAGCAGTTCTTC.

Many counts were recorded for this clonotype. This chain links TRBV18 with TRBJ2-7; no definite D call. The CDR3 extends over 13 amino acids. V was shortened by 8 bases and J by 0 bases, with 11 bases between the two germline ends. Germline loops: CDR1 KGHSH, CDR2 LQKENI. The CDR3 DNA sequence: TGTGCCAGCAGCCCGCCCAGCTCCTACGAGCAGTACTTC. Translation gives CASSPPSSYEQYF.

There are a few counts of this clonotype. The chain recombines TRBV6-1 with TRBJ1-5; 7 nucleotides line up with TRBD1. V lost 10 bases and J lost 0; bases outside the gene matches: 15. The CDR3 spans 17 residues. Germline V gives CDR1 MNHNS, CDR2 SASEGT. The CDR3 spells CATNPNPGQISNQPQHF. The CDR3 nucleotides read TGTGCCACCAACCCCAATCCGGGACAGATTAGCAATCAGCCCCAGCATTTT.

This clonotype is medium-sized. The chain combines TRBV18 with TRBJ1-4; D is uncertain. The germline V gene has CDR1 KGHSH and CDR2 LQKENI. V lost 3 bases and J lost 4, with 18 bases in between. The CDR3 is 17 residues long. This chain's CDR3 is CASSPMLLGDNNEKLFF. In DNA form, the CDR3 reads TGTGCCAGCTCACCTATGTTGCTTGGGGATAATAATGAAAAACTGTTTTTT.

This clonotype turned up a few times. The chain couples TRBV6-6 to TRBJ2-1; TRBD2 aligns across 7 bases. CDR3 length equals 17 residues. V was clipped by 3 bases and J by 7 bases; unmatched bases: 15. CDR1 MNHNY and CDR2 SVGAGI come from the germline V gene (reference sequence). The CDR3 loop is CASSYVIAGPRVNEQFF. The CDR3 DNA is TGTGCCAGCAGTTATGTGATAGCGGGCCCAAGGGTAAATGAGCAGTTCTTC.

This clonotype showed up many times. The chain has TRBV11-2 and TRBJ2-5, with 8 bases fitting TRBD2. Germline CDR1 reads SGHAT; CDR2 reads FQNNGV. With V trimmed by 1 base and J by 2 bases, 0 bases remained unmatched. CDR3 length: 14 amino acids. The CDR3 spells CASSLASGQETQYF. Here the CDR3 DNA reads TGTGCCAGCAGCTTAGCTAGCGGGCAAGAGACCCAGTACTTC. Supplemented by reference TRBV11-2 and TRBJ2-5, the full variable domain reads EAGVAQSPRYKIIEKRQSVAFWCNPISGHATLYWYQQILGQGPKLLIQFQNNGVVDDSQLPKDRFSAERLKGVDSTLKIQPAKLEDSAVYLCASSLASGQETQYFGPGTRLLVL.

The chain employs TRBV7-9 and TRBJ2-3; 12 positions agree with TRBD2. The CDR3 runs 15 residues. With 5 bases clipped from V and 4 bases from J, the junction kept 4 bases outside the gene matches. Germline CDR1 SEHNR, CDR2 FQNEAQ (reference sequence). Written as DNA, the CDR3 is TGTGCCAGCAGCCGGACTAGCGGGACTGCAGATACGCAGTATTTT. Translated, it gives CASSRTSGTADTQYF.

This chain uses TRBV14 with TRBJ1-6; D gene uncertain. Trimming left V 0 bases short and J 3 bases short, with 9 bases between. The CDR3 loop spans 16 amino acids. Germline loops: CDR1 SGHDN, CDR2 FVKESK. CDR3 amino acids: CASSQDFAGYNSPLHF. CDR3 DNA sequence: TGTGCCAGCAGCCAAGATTTTGCGGGCTATAATTCACCCCTCCACTTT. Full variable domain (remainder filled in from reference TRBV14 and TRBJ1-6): EAGVTQFPSHSVIEKGQTVTLRCDPISGHDNLYWYRRVMGKEIKFLLHFVKESKQDESGMPNNRFLAERTGGTYSTLKVQPAELEDSGVYFCASSQDFAGYNSPLHFGNGTRLTVT.

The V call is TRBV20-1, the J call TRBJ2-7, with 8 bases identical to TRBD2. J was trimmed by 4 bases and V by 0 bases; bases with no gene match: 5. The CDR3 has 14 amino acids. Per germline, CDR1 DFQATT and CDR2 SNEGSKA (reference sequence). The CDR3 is CSARDWTSLYEQYF. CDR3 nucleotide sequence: TGCAGTGCTAGAGACTGGACTAGCTTGTACGAGCAGTACTTC.

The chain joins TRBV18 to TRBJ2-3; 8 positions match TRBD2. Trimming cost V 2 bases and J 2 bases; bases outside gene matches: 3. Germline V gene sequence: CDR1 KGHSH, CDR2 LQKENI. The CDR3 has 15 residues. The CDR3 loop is CASSPAGGATDTQYF. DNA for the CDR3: TGTGCCAGCTCACCAGCCGGGGGGGCCACAGATACGCAGTATTTT.

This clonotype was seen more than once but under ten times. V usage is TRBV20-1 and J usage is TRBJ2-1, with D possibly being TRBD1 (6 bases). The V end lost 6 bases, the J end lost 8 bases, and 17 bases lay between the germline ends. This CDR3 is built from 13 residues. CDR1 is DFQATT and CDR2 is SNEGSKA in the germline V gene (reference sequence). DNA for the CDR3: TGCAGTGCCTCCCAGGGGAATGTCGATGAGCAGTTCTTC. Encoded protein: CSASQGNVDEQFF.

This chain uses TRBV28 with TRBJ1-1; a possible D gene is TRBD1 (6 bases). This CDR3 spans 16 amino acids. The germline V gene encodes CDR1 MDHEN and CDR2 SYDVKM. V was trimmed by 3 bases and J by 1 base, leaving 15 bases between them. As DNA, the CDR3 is TGTGCCAGCAGTTTCATGAACAGGGTAAAGAACACTGAAGCTTTCTTT. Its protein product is CASSFMNRVKNTEAFF.